This TCR beta chain was found in a study of cytomegalovirus exposure and HLA in healthy donors. Findings and caveats of the study: Later on, an analysis found that several of the most significant clusters appeared to be linked to common viral pathogens, which included parvovirus B19. Some highly shared sequence variants likely arose as a pipeline artifact. Later analysis revealed greater clonal expansion in HLA-associated TCR beta chains than in equally common others. TCR beta chains numbering 150 to 200 were designated cytomegalovirus-associated.

The PCR employed 60 Vbeta primers together with 13 Jbeta primers. Measured with immunoSEQ multiplex PCR; TCRdb has only the in-frame clones, and not every one. The sample includes around 100,000 clones, about four fifths seen only once; the top ten take approximately 3.7%. Germline V gene sequence: CDR1 MNHEY, CDR2 SMNVEV (reference sequence). The CDR3 loop spans 17 amino acids. For this clone: Its cognate antigen is unknown.

The TCR sequence derives from a female donor in good health and CMV-seropositive. The chain couples TRBV27 to TRBJ2-5, with D perhaps matching TRBD2 (6 bases). The DNA end favors TRBJ2-7, so the J call may be wrong. Sequenced material: PBMCs. The CDR3 bases are TGTGCCAGCAGGGGGGTGGCAGCGGAGGGCTTAGGGTACGAGCAGTACTTC. This codes for CASRGVAAEGLGYEQYF.